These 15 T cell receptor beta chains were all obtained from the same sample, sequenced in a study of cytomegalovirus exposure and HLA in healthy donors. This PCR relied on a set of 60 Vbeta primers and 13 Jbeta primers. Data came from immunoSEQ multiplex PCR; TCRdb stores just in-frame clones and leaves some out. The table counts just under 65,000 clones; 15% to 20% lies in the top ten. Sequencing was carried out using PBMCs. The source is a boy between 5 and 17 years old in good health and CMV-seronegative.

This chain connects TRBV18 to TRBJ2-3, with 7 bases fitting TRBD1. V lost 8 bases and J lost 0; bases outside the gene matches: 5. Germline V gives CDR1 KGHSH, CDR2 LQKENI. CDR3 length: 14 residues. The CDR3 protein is CASRDSLSTDTQYF. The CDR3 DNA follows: TGTGCCAGCCGGGACAGTCTTAGCACAGATACGCAGTATTTT.

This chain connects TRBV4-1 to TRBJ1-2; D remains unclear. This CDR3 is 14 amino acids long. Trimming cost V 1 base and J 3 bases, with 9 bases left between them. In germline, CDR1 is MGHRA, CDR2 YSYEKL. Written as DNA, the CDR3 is TGCGCCAGCAGCCAAGGGCCTCGGGACTATGGCTACACCTTC. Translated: CASSQGPRDYGYTF.

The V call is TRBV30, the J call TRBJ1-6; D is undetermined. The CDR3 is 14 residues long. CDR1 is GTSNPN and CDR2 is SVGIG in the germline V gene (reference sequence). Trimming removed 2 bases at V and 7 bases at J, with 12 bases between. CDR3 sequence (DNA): TGTGCCTGGAGTCTAGCCGGGGAGAATTCACCCCTCCACTTT. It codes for CAWSLAGENSPLHF. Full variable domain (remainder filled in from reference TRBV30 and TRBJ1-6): SQTIHQWPATLVQPVGSPLSLECTVEGTSNPNLYWYRQAAGRGLQLLFYSVGIGQISSEVPQNLSASRPQDRQFILSSKKLLLSDSGFYLCAWSLAGENSPLHFGNGTRLTVT.

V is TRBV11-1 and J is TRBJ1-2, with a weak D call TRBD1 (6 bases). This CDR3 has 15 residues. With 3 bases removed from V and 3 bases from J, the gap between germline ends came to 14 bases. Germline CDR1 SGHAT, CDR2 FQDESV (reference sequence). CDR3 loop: CASSFNDRSDYGYTF. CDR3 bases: TGTGCCAGCAGCTTCAACGACAGGTCGGACTATGGCTACACCTTC. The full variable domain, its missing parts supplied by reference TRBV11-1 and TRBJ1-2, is EAEVAQSPRYKITEKSQAVAFWCDPISGHATLYWYRQILGQGPELLVQFQDESVVDDSQLPKDRFSAERLKGVDSTLKIQPAELGDSAMYLCASSFNDRSDYGYTFGSGTRLTVV.

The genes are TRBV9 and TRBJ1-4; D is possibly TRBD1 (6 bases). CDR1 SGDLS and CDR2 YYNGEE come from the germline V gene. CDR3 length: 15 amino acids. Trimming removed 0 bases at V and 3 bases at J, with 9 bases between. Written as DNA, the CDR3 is TGTGCCAGCAGCGTAGGTGGACAGCCTAATGAAAAACTGTTTTTT. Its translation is CASSVGGQPNEKLFF. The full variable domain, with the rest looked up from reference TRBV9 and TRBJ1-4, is DSGVTQTPKHLITATGQRVTLRCSPRSGDLSVYWYQQSLDQGLQFLIQYYNGEERAKGNILERFSAQQFPDLHSELNLSSLELGDSALYFCASSVGGQPNEKLFFGSGTQLSVL.

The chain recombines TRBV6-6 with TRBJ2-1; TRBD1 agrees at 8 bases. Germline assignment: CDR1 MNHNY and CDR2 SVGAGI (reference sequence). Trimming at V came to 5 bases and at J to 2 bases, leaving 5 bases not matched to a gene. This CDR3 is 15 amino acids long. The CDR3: CASSQEGQAYNEQFF. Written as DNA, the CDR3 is TGTGCCAGCAGTCAGGAGGGACAGGCCTACAATGAGCAGTTCTTC.

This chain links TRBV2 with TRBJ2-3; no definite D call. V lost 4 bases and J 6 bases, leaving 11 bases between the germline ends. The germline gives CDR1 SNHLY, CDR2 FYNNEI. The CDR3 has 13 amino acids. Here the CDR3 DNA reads TGTGCCAGCAGTGGAGAATTAACGGATACGCAGTATTTT. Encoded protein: CASSGELTDTQYF.

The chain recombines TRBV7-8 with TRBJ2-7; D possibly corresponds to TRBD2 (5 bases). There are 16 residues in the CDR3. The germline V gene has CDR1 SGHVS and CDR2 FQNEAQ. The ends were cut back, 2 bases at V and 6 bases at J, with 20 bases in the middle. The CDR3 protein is CASSLSRPGGGFEQYF. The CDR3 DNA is TGTGCCAGCAGCTTATCCCGGCCAGGAGGAGGATTCGAGCAGTACTTC.

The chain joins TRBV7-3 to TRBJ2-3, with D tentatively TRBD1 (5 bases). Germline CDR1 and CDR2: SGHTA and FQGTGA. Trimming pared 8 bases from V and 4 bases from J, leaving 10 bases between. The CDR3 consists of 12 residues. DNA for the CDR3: TGTGCCAGCGGGGCCGGTCCAGATACGCAGTATTTT. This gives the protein CASGAGPDTQYF.

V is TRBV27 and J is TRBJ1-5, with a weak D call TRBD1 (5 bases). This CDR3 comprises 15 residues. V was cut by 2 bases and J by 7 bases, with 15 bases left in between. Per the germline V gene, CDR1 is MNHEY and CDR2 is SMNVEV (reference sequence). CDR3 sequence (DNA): TGTGCCAGCAGTTTAACGGGGGAGCGGGACCAGCCCCAGCATTTT. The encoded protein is CASSLTGERDQPQHF.

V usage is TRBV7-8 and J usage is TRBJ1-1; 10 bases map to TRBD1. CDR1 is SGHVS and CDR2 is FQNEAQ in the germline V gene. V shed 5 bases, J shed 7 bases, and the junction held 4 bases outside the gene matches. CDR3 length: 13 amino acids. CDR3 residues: CASSPGQGFEAFF. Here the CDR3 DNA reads TGTGCCAGCAGCCCGGGACAGGGGTTTGAAGCTTTCTTT. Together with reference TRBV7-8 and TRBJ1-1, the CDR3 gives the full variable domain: GAGVSQSPRYKVAKRGQDVALRCDPISGHVSLFWYQQALGQGPEFLTYFQNEAQLDKSGLPSDRFFAERPEGSVSTLKIQRTQQEDSAVYLCASSPGQGFEAFFGQGTRLTVV.

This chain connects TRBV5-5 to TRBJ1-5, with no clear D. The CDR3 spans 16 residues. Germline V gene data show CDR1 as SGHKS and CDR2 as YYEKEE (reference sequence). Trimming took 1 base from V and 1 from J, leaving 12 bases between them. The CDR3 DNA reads TGTGCCAGCAGCTTGTACCTGGGGAGCAGCAATCAGCCCCAGCATTTT. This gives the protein CASSLYLGSSNQPQHF.

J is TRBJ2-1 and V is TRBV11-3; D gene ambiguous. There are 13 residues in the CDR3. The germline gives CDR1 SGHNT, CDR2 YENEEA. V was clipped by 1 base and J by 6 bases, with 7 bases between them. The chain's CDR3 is CASSLAQFNEQFF. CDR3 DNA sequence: TGTGCCAGCAGCTTAGCGCAGTTCAATGAGCAGTTCTTC.

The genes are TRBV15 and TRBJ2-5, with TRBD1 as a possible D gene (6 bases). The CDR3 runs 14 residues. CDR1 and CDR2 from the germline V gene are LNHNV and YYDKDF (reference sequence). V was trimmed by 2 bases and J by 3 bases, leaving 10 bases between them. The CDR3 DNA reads TGTGCCACCAGCAGACCCGAGGGGGAAGAGACCCAGTACTTC. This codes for CATSRPEGEETQYF.

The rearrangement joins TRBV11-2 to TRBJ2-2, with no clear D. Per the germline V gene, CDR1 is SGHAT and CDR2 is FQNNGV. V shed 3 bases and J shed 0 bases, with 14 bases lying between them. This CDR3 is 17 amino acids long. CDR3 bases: TGTGCCAGCAGCTTCCCGGAGATGGCCGCGAACACCGGGGAGCTGTTTTTT. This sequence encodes CASSFPEMAANTGELFF.